A selection of T cell receptor beta chains follows, all from one sample in a study of blood T cell repertoires in COVID-19. The table came from immunoSEQ multiplex PCR; TCRdb's copy has only in-frame clones and leaves some out. In the table there are some 290,000 clones, approximately 80% of which are singletons. The sequenced sample consisted of peripheral blood. These receptors were collected from an older woman with active or convalescent COVID-19. CDR3s include the opening cysteine and the closing phenylalanine or tryptophan. A D gene is named only where the DNA matches it firmly. For some rows the clone size is stated as once, few or many, or as a class when expanded; others skip it.

v_call	d_call	j_call	clone_size	cdr3_aa	cdr3_nt
TRBV7-2	TRBD2	TRBJ2-7	-	CASSFLSGTSGPPYEQYF	TGTGCCAGCAGCTTCCTATCCGGGACTAGCGGGCCCCCCTACGAGCAGTACTTC
TRBV18	TRBD1	TRBJ1-3	-	CASSPLPHRGNGNTIYF	TGTGCCAGCTCACCACTCCCTCACAGGGGAAATGGAAACACCATATATTTT
TRBV6-5	TRBD1	TRBJ1-2	-	CASSLLGQGARYTF	TGTGCCAGCAGTCTCCTGGGACAGGGGGCTCGCTACACCTTC
TRBV7-6	TRBD2	TRBJ2-1	many	CASSYRSGGEYNEQFF	TGTGCCAGCAGCTACCGTAGCGGGGGGGAGTACAATGAGCAGTTCTTC
TRBV6-5	TRBD1	TRBJ2-4	-	CASRDPGTEKNIQYF	TGTGCCAGCAGGGACCCCGGGACAGAGAAAAACATTCAGTACTTC
TRBV19	TRBD1	TRBJ1-5	-	CASSIARGRGDQPQHF	TGTGCCAGTAGTATAGCGAGGGGGCGAGGGGATCAGCCCCAGCATTTT
TRBV6-6	-	TRBJ1-1	-	CASSYGGPLGTEAFF	TGTGCCAGCAGTTACGGAGGGCCCTTGGGCACTGAAGCTTTCTTT
TRBV19	-	TRBJ2-7	-	CASSPGVGEQYF	TGTGCCAGTAGTCCAGGGGTGGGTGAGCAGTACTTC
TRBV7-8	TRBD1	TRBJ1-1	-	CASSYTWTGAWNTEAFF	TGTGCCAGCAGCTACACTTGGACAGGGGCTTGGAACACTGAAGCTTTCTTT
TRBV30	TRBD2	TRBJ2-1	-	CAWRRLASSNEQFF	TGTGCCTGGAGAAGACTAGCTTCCTCAAATGAGCAGTTCTTC
TRBV7-9	TRBD1	TRBJ1-1	-	CASRRTGNGEAFF	TGTGCCAGCAGGCGGACAGGGAACGGTGAAGCTTTCTTT
TRBV7-6	-	TRBJ2-5	few	CASSLGFSSARGETQYF	TGTGCCAGCAGCTTAGGTTTTTCTAGCGCTCGGGGGGAGACCCAGTACTTC
TRBV2	TRBD2	TRBJ2-1	-	CASSHTTSGGTGEQFF	TGTGCCAGCAGCCACACGACTAGCGGGGGGACCGGTGAGCAGTTCTTC
TRBV7-2	TRBD1	TRBJ1-2	-	CASSLGPRGSYNYGYTF	TGTGCCAGCAGCTTAGGTCCCAGGGGGTCCTATAACTATGGCTACACCTTC
TRBV19	TRBD2	TRBJ2-1	-	CASSQLAGGIGQFF	TGTGCCAGTAGTCAACTAGCGGGGGGTATAGGGCAGTTCTTC
TRBV5-1	-	TRBJ2-2	-	CASSSGIGQINTGELFF	TGCGCCAGCAGCTCAGGGATCGGACAGATTAACACCGGGGAGCTGTTTTTT
TRBV19	-	TRBJ1-1	-	CASTRELRNTEAFF	TGTGCCAGTACCCGGGAATTACGGAACACTGAAGCTTTCTTT
TRBV9	-	TRBJ2-1	-	CASSGSYGAYNEQFF	TGTGCCAGCAGCGGGAGTTACGGCGCCTACAATGAGCAGTTCTTC
TRBV7-2	TRBD1	TRBJ2-5	-	CASSEQAGGQKTQYF	TGTGCCAGCAGCGAACAGGCAGGGGGCCAGAAGACCCAGTACTTC
TRBV3-1/TRBV3-2	TRBD1	TRBJ2-5	-	CASSRSGTGGQETQYF	TGTGCCAGCAGCCGTTCCGGGACAGGGGGCCAAGAGACCCAGTACTTC
TRBV13	TRBD1	TRBJ1-2	-	CAARDRGRRGYTF	TGTGCCGCCAGGGACAGGGGGCGTAGGGGCTACACCTTC